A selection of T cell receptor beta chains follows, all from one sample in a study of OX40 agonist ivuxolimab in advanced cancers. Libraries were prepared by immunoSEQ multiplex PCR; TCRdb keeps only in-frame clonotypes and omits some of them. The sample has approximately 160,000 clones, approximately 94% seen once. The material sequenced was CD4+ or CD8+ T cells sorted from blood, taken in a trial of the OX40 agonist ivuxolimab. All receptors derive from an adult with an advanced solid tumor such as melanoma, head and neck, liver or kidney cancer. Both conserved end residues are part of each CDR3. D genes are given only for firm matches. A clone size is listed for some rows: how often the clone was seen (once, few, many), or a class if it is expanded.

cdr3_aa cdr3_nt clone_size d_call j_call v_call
CASTSPGGNTIYF TGTGCCAGCACCTCCCCAGGGGGAAACACCATATATTTT . . TRBJ1-3 TRBV6-1
CASSSRTGSAYKQYF TGTGCCAGCAGCTCACGGACAGGGAGCGCCTACAAGCAGTACTTC once TRBD1 TRBJ2-7 TRBV7-2
CASSWDRSLYEQYF TGTGCCAGCAGTTGGGACAGGTCTCTCTACGAGCAGTACTTC . TRBD1 TRBJ2-7 TRBV6-6
CASSPPGGVDTQYF TGTGCCAGCTCACCACCTGGAGGGGTAGATACGCAGTATTTT . . TRBJ2-3 TRBV18
CASSDRSNYGYTF TGTGCCAGCAGTGACAGGTCCAACTATGGCTACACCTTC . . TRBJ1-2 TRBV5-6
CSARLSYEQYF TGCAGTGCTAGGTTAAGCTACGAGCAGTACTTC . . TRBJ2-7 TRBV20-1
CASSTPQGWLGTDTQYF TGTGCCAGTAGTACCCCACAGGGGTGGTTGGGGACAGATACGCAGTATTTT . TRBD1 TRBJ2-3 TRBV19
CASSSQRTVRRTQYF TGTGCCAGCAGCTCCCAGAGGACAGTGCGGAGGACCCAGTACTTC . . TRBJ2-5 TRBV5-4
CASTLAGLINSPLHF TGTGCCAGCACCTTGGCCGGACTGATTAATTCACCCCTCCACTTT . . TRBJ1-6 TRBV27
CASSSGLSGGAGDTQYF TGCGCCAGCAGCTCCGGCCTCAGCGGGGGGGCCGGAGATACGCAGTATTTT . TRBD2 TRBJ2-3 TRBV5-1
CASSPPRGPTNEKLFF TGTGCCAGCAGCCCCCCAAGGGGCCCAACTAATGAAAAACTGTTTTTT once . TRBJ1-4 TRBV16
CASERRTGGPASTDTQYF TGTGCCAGCGAAAGAAGGACGGGAGGGCCCGCAAGCACAGATACGCAGTATTTT . TRBD2 TRBJ2-3 TRBV27
CASSLVAGPQETQYF TGTGCCAGCAGCTTGGTGGCGGGACCTCAAGAGACCCAGTACTTC . . TRBJ2-5 TRBV5-8
CASSPGGQPTYEQYF TGTGCCAGCAGCCCCGGGGGGCAGCCCACCTACGAGCAGTACTTC . . TRBJ2-7 TRBV7-2
CASSQEERGQPQHF TGCGCCAGCAGCCAAGAAGAACGGGGTCAGCCCCAGCATTTT . . TRBJ1-5 TRBV4-1
CASSQHMNTEAFF TGTGCCAGCAGTCAGCACATGAACACTGAAGCTTTCTTT . . TRBJ1-1 TRBV6-5
CASSHNFPGQPSRNSPLHF TGTGCCAGCAGCCATAATTTCCCGGGACAGCCCTCGAGGAATTCACCCCTCCACTTT . TRBD1 TRBJ1-6 TRBV14
CASSPLPGRYGYTF TGTGCCAGTAGCCCTCTTCCGGGAAGGTATGGCTACACCTTC . . TRBJ1-2 TRBV19
CASRHWTGENTEAFF TGTGCCAGCAGACACTGGACAGGGGAGAACACTGAAGCTTTCTTT . TRBD1 TRBJ1-1 TRBV7-9
CASSWRTGTRQETQYF TGTGCCAGCAGCTGGCGGACAGGGACGCGCCAAGAGACCCAGTACTTC . TRBD1 TRBJ2-5 TRBV5-6
CASSLRDQETQYF TGTGCCAGCAGTTTAAGGGACCAAGAGACCCAGTACTTC . . TRBJ2-5 TRBV27
CASSRDTPDQQYF TGTGCCAGCAGCCGGGACACCCCGGACCAGCAGTACTTC . . TRBJ2-7 TRBV11-1
CASSPLTSGGPRGDTQYF TGTGCCAGCAGCCCCCTAACTAGCGGGGGCCCCAGAGGGGATACGCAGTATTTT . TRBD2 TRBJ2-3 TRBV5-6
CASSQTSNTEAFF TGTGCCAGCAGCCAGACTTCGAACACTGAAGCTTTCTTT . . TRBJ1-1 TRBV6-4
CASSFTSPGTGGHEQFF TGTGCCAGCAGCTTCACGTCACCGGGGACAGGGGGCCATGAGCAGTTCTTC . TRBD1 TRBJ2-1 TRBV7-6
CSVITGTDQETQYF TGCAGCGTCATTACCGGGACAGACCAAGAGACCCAGTACTTC . TRBD1 TRBJ2-5 TRBV29-1
CASSSSGTFSNQPQHF TGTGCCAGCAGTTCCTCCGGGACCTTCAGCAATCAGCCCCAGCATTTT . . TRBJ1-5 TRBV28
CASSPEEGGYTF TGTGCCAGCTCACCAGAAGAGGGAGGCTACACCTTC . . TRBJ1-2 TRBV18
CASSAGLNTEAFF TGTGCCAGCTCGGCGGGGTTGAACACTGAAGCTTTCTTT . . TRBJ1-1 TRBV18
CASSVVGQGYGEQFF TGTGCCAGCAGTGTGGTAGGACAGGGGTACGGTGAGCAGTTCTTC . TRBD1 TRBJ2-1 TRBV2
CASSLAGRANTEAFF TGTGCCAGCAGCTTAGCGGGGCGTGCGAACACTGAAGCTTTCTTT . . TRBJ1-1 TRBV7-9
CASSFGLGGTEAFF TGTGCCAGCAGCTTTGGTTTAGGAGGCACTGAAGCTTTCTTT few . TRBJ1-1 TRBV7-3
CASSLWQGSRTEAFF TGTGCCAGCAGCTTGTGGCAGGGTAGCAGGACTGAAGCTTTCTTT . . TRBJ1-1 TRBV5-6
CASSKAKSSGDHPSEQYF TGTGCCAGCAGCAAAGCCAAATCTAGCGGGGACCACCCTTCCGAGCAGTACTTC . . TRBJ2-7 TRBV21-1
CASSIPLGGGNQPQHF TGTGCCAGTAGTATACCTCTGGGGGGGGGCAATCAGCCCCAGCATTTT . . TRBJ1-5 TRBV19
CASSPPAGTTYGYTF TGTGCCAGCAGCCCGCCTGCAGGGACAACCTATGGCTACACCTTC . . TRBJ1-2 TRBV5-6
CASSVLGLLTDTQYF TGTGCCAGCAGCGTACTAGGACTGCTCACAGATACGCAGTATTTT few . TRBJ2-3 TRBV7-2
CASRSTPHGANVLTF TGTGCCAGTAGATCGACCCCCCATGGGGCCAACGTCCTGACTTTC . . TRBJ2-6 TRBV19
CASSQVVGWGYTF TGCGCCAGCAGCCAAGTTGTGGGTTGGGGCTACACCTTC . . TRBJ1-2 TRBV4-1
CASSPWEGLNSEAFF TGTGCCAGCTCACCCTGGGAGGGTCTAAACTCTGAAGCTTTCTTT . . TRBJ1-1 TRBV18
CASSFGQGLSGELFF TGCGCCAGCAGCTTTGGACAGGGTCTCTCCGGGGAGCTGTTTTTT . TRBD1 TRBJ2-2 TRBV5-1
CASSVDRGTANEQFF TGCGCCAGCAGCGTGGACAGGGGGACCGCCAATGAGCAGTTCTTC . TRBD1 TRBJ2-1 TRBV5-1
CASSHKGGRQGGTEAFF TGCGCCAGCAGCCATAAAGGGGGTCGACAGGGAGGCACTGAAGCTTTCTTT . TRBD1 TRBJ1-1 TRBV4-1
CASSFEGTGYNTF TGTGCCAGCAGCTTCGAGGGGACAGGGTACAACACCTTC . TRBD1 TRBJ1-2 TRBV7-9
CASSRTGRADYGYTF TGTGCCAGCAGTCGAACCGGCAGGGCCGACTATGGCTACACCTTC . . TRBJ1-2 TRBV7-2
CASGCPGRAEAFF TGTGCCAGCGGATGTCCTGGGCGAGCTGAAGCTTTCTTT . . TRBJ1-1 TRBV21-1
CASSSRTSSHGYTF TGTGCCAGCAGCTCAAGGACCTCGTCGCATGGCTACACCTTC once . TRBJ1-2 TRBV9
CASSPRQINEKLFF TGTGCCAGCAGTCCACGACAGATTAATGAAAAACTGTTTTTT . . TRBJ1-4 TRBV27
CASIRGLTGGYTF TGTGCCAGCATAAGGGGGCTTACTGGTGGCTACACCTTC . TRBD1 TRBJ1-2 TRBV6-5
CAAGGIQETQYF TGTGCCGCAGGGGGGATTCAAGAGACCCAGTACTTC once . TRBJ2-5 TRBV6-5
CASNRETGELFF TGTGCCAGTAACAGGGAGACCGGGGAGCTGTTTTTT once . TRBJ2-2 TRBV19
CASHDRSSYEQYF TGTGCCAGCCATGACAGGAGCTCCTACGAGCAGTACTTC . . TRBJ2-7 TRBV7-2
CASSETGLSFGTGELFF TGCGCCAGCAGTGAGACGGGACTTTCCTTTGGTACCGGGGAGCTGTTTTTT . . TRBJ2-2 TRBV10-2
CASSLEWAESRYF TGCGCCAGCAGCTTGGAGTGGGCCGAGAGTCGGTATTTT . . TRBJ2-3 TRBV5-1
CASSFYTDTQYF TGTGCCAGCAGTTTTTACACAGATACGCAGTATTTT once . TRBJ2-3 TRBV28
CASSVYTEAFF TGTGCCAGTAGCGTCTACACTGAAGCTTTCTTT . . TRBJ1-1 TRBV19
CASSLRTASYEQYF TGTGCCAGCAGCCTCCGGACAGCATCCTACGAGCAGTACTTC . . TRBJ2-7 TRBV11-2
CASSAGAGTEAFF TGCGCCAGCAGCGCTGGAGCGGGCACTGAAGCTTTCTTT . . TRBJ1-1 TRBV5-1
CASSPRAAARSQETQYF TGTGCCAGCAGTCCCCGGGCGGCCGCACGTTCCCAAGAGACCCAGTACTTC . . TRBJ2-5 TRBV27